A single sample is the source of the 14 T cell receptor beta chains below, sequenced in a study of cytomegalovirus exposure and HLA in healthy donors (dated by TCRdb to 2017 to 2019). The library was built by means of the immunoSEQ multiplex PCR assay. A mixture of 60 forward primers for TCR Vbeta segments and 13 reverse primers for TCR Jbeta segments was used in the multiplex PCR. Held by TCRdb, this immuneACCESS table contains in-frame sequences only and omits some clones. Under half of the omission traces to an unresolved V gene where checked; the cause of the rest is unknown. The table for this sample lists just over 85,000 clones; 76% of them were counted only once. Just over 3% of the sample lies in the top ten. The sequencing input was PBMCs. Every receptor here comes from a middle-aged man in good health and CMV-seronegative.

This clone showed up just once. The chain joins TRBV5-4 to TRBJ2-1; 8 nucleotides line up with TRBD1. The CDR3 loop spans 16 amino acids. V gave up 4 bases and J gave up 9 bases; unmatched junction bases: 15. CDR1 is SGHNT, CDR2 YYREEE, per germline (reference sequence). CDR3 DNA: TGTGCCAGCAGCCCAAGGGGACAGGCCACGTTTGGTGAGCAGTTCTTC. It codes for CASSPRGQATFGEQFF.

The genes are TRBV27 and TRBJ2-7; 9 nucleotides align to TRBD2. The CDR3 runs to 14 residues. The germline CDR1 and CDR2 sequences are MNHEY and SMNVEV (reference sequence). J gave up 4 bases and V 3 bases, and 4 bases lay outside the gene matches. CDR3 bases: TGTGCCAGCAGTTTGGCTAGCGGGGCATACGAGCAGTACTTC. This sequence encodes CASSLASGAYEQYF.

The chain recombines TRBV27 with TRBJ1-6, with TRBD1 as a possible D gene (5 bases). Per germline, CDR1 MNHEY and CDR2 SMNVEV (reference sequence). The CDR3 is 14 amino acids. V was shortened by 6 bases and J by 6 bases, with 12 bases between the two germline ends. The CDR3: CASSMEGLNSPLHF. CDR3 in DNA: TGTGCCAGCAGCATGGAGGGGCTTAATTCACCCCTCCACTTT.

The chain is built from TRBV5-1 and TRBJ2-5, with TRBD2 identical over 7 bases. The V gene end was trimmed by 4 bases and the J gene end by 3 bases; junction bases not matched to a gene: 9. Germline lookup yields CDR1 SGHRS and CDR2 YFSETQ. CDR3 length: 15 residues. The DNA for the CDR3 is TGCGCCAGCAGCCCGGCGCGGAGCGGGGAAGAGACCCAGTACTTC. As protein: CASSPARSGEETQYF.

The rearrangement uses TRBV27 and TRBJ1-2, with 8 positions matching TRBD1. The CDR3 spans 13 residues. Germline values: CDR1 MNHEY, CDR2 SMNVEV (reference sequence). With V trimmed by 6 bases and J by 1 base, 1 base remained unmatched. The CDR3 is CASRGTGNYGYTF. In DNA form, the CDR3 reads TGTGCCAGCAGGGGGACAGGTAACTATGGCTACACCTTC.

This clone was seen only a few times. This chain uses TRBV7-2 with TRBJ1-1; TRBD1 matches at 7 bases. The CDR3 is 14 amino acids. Trimming took 5 bases from V and 1 from J; bases not matched to a gene: 4. CDR1 and CDR2 (germline): SGHTA, FQGNSA. The CDR3 loop reads CASSVGQANTEAFF. CDR3 DNA sequence: TGTGCCAGCAGCGTCGGACAGGCGAACACTGAAGCTTTCTTT.

Written as DNA, the CDR3 is TGTGCCAGCACCCTAAAGGCAGGTGCCTACGAGCAGTACTTC. It encodes CASTLKAGAYEQYF. This chain uses TRBV6-5 with TRBJ2-5; D gene uncertain. The tail of the sequence fits TRBJ2-7 better, so the J call may be wrong. The germline CDR1 and CDR2 sequences are MNHEY and SVGAGI. The CDR3 spans 14 residues.

This chain links TRBV7-6 with TRBJ1-4, with a weak D call TRBD1 (6 bases). Germline CDR1 and CDR2: SGHVS and FNYEAQ. Trimming removed 1 base at V and 6 bases at J, with 9 bases between. The CDR3 runs 14 residues. CDR3 in amino acids: CASSLEQGYEKLFF. CDR3 DNA sequence: TGTGCCAGCAGCTTAGAACAGGGCTATGAAAAACTGTTTTTT.

In this sample, this clone turned up once. V and J are TRBV4-2 and TRBJ2-1, with TRBD1 matching over 10 bases. This CDR3 is built from 16 residues. V dropped 0 bases and J dropped 2; count of bases not matched to a gene: 1. Germline V gene lookup returns CDR1 LGHNA and CDR2 YNFKEQ. In DNA form, the CDR3 reads TGTGCCAGCAGCCAAGATGGGACAGGGGCCTACAATGAGCAGTTCTTC. It yields the protein CASSQDGTGAYNEQFF.

This clone showed up just once. The rearrangement joins TRBV18 to TRBJ2-5; 10 nucleotides match TRBD1. Gene TRBJ2-7 matches the end of the DNA better, so the J call may be wrong. This CDR3 contains 15 residues. Looked up from germline, CDR1 is KGHSH and CDR2 is LQKENI. CDR3: CASSRTGTGVHEQYF. The CDR3 DNA reads as TGTGCCAGCTCACGGACCGGGACAGGGGTCCACGAGCAGTACTTC.

V gene TRBV6-1 combines with J gene TRBJ1-2; D unclear. Germline values: CDR1 MNHNS, CDR2 SASEGT. The CDR3 has 13 amino acids. Trimming took off 6 bases at V and 2 bases at J, with 10 bases between the two ends. The CDR3 protein is CASRVDGNYGYTF. The CDR3 region has the DNA TGTGCCAGCAGAGTCGACGGGAACTATGGCTACACCTTC.

This clone was observed a single time. The chain combines TRBV5-1 with TRBJ2-7; maybe TRBD1 (5 bases). There are 12 residues in the CDR3. Trimming took 2 bases from V and 6 from J, leaving 9 bases between them. CDR1 and CDR2 from the germline V gene are SGHRS and YFSETQ. The CDR3 loop reads CASSLGAVEQYF. The CDR3 coding sequence is TGCGCCAGCAGCTTAGGGGCGGTCGAGCAGTACTTC.

This chain's CDR3 is CASSLGTTGRFQETQYF. CDR3 sequence (DNA): TGTGCCAGCAGCTTAGGGACGACAGGGAGATTCCAAGAGACCCAGTACTTC. J is TRBJ2-5 and V is TRBV11-2; TRBD1 agrees at 7 bases. Germline CDR1 and CDR2: SGHAT and FQNNGV. This CDR3 has 17 residues. V was pared by 1 base and J by 1 base, with 9 bases of the junction left unmatched.

The genes are TRBV2 and TRBJ2-1, with 11 bases aligning to TRBD2. CDR3 length: 21 amino acids. Germline V gives CDR1 SNHLY, CDR2 FYNNEI. V shed 2 bases and J 0 bases; nucleotides not matched to a gene: 15. The CDR3 DNA sequence: TGTGCCAGCAGTGAACAAGGGCTAGCGGGGGGTACTAAGAGCTCCTACAATGAGCAGTTCTTC. As protein: CASSEQGLAGGTKSSYNEQFF.